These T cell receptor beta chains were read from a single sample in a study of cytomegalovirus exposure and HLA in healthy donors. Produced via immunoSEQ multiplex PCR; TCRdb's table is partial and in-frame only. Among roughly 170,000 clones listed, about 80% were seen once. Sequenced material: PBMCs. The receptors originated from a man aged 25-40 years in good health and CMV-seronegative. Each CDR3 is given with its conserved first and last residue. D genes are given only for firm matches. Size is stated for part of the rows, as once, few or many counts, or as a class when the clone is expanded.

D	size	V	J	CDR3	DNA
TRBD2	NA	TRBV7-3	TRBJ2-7	CASSSSLAGQSYEQYF	TGTGCCAGCAGCTCTTCACTAGCGGGCCAGTCCTACGAGCAGTACTTC
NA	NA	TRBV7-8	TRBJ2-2	CASSPRGTNTGELFF	TGTGCCAGCAGCCCCCGGGGGACCAACACCGGGGAGCTGTTTTTT
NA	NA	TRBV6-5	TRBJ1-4	CASSYGGDEKLFF	TGTGCCAGCAGTTACGGCGGGGATGAAAAACTGTTTTTT
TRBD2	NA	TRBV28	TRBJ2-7	CASSFVQTSGKTKQYF	TGTGCCAGCAGTTTCGTACAGACTAGCGGGAAAACTAAGCAGTACTTC
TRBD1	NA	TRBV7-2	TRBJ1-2	CASIRQGNYGYTF	TGTGCCAGCATCCGACAGGGTAACTATGGCTACACCTTC
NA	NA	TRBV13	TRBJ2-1	CASSSLRGPYNEQFF	TGTGCCAGCAGCTCCCTCAGGGGACCATACAATGAGCAGTTCTTC
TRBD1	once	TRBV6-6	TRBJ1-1	CASSYSTGLNTEAFF	TGTGCCAGCAGTTACTCGACAGGGTTGAACACTGAAGCTTTCTTT
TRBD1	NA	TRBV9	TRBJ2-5	CASSVEQGARETQYF	TGTGCCAGCAGCGTAGAGCAGGGGGCGCGGGAGACCCAGTACTTC
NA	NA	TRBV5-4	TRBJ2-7	CASSLGAEQYF	TGTGCCAGCAGCTTGGGGGCGGAGCAGTACTTC
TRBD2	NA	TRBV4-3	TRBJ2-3	CASSHSTSDDTQYF	TGCGCCAGCAGCCACTCGACTAGCGATGATACGCAGTATTTT
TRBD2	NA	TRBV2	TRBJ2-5	CASTSGRAPGLQETQYF	TGTGCCAGCACTAGCGGGAGGGCCCCTGGCCTCCAAGAGACCCAGTACTTC
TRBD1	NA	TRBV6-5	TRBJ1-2	CASRYTRDSGGYTF	TGTGCCAGCAGATATACGAGGGACAGTGGGGGCTACACCTTC
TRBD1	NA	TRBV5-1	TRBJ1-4	CASSDNRGEKLFF	TGCGCCAGCAGCGACAACAGGGGGGAAAAACTGTTTTTT
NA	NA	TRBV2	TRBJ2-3	CASSEQGPYTDTQYF	TGTGCCAGCAGTGAACAGGGGCCCTACACAGATACGCAGTATTTT
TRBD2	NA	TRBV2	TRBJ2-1	CASSEIGGGGNEQFF	TGTGCCAGCAGTGAAATTGGCGGGGGGGGAAATGAGCAGTTCTTC
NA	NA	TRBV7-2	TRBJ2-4	CASSPLTVRANIQYF	TGTGCCAGCAGCCCTCTAACGGTGCGGGCAAACATTCAGTACTTC
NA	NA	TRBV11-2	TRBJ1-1	CASSLDRGVAEAFF	TGTGCCAGCAGCTTAGATCGCGGGGTCGCTGAAGCTTTCTTT
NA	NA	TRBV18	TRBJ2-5	CASSPPSSQETQYF	TGTGCCAGCTCACCACCTTCCAGTCAAGAGACCCAGTACTTC
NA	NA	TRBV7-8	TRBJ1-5	CASSLAWAYSNQPQHF	TGTGCCAGCAGCTTAGCGTGGGCTTATAGCAATCAGCCCCAGCATTTT
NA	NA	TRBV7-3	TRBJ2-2	CASSLIPSTGELFF	TGTGCCAGCAGCTTAATCCCGTCCACCGGGGAGCTGTTTTTT
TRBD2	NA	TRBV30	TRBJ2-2	CAWSRGGAAGELFF	TGTGCCTGGAGTCGGGGGGGCGCGGCCGGGGAGCTGTTTTTT
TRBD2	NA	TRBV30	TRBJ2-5	CAWTLSLAGGEETQYF	TGTGCCTGGACTTTGAGCCTGGCGGGGGGGGAAGAGACCCAGTACTTC
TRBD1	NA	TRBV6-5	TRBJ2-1	CASSGQGVVQFF	TGTGCCAGCAGCGGACAGGGGGTGGTGCAGTTCTTC
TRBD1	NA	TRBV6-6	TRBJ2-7	CASSDTGGSSYEQYF	TGTGCCAGCAGTGACACAGGGGGTAGCTCCTACGAGCAGTACTTC
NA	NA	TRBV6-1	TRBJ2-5	CASSEVVGTGETQYF	TGTGCCAGCAGTGAAGTGGTTGGGACTGGCGAGACCCAGTACTTC
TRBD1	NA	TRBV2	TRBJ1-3	CANNRGGNTIYF	TGTGCCAACAACAGGGGTGGAAACACCATATATTTT
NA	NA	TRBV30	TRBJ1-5	CAWNPGAGQSSQPQHF	TGTGCCTGGAACCCTGGGGCAGGGCAGAGCAGTCAGCCCCAGCATTTT
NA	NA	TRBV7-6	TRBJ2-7	CASSLAGMSSYEQYF	TGTGCCAGCAGCTTAGCCGGGATGAGCTCCTACGAGCAGTACTTC
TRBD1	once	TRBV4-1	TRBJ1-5	CASSPAGQGYQPQHF	TGCGCCAGCAGCCCTGCGGGACAGGGATATCAGCCCCAGCATTTT
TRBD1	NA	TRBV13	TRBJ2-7	CASSPGAGGEQYF	TGTGCCAGCAGCCCAGGGGCAGGGGGCGAGCAGTACTTC
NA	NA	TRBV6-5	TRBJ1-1	CASRNRETNTEAFF	TGTGCCAGCAGGAACCGGGAAACGAACACTGAAGCTTTCTTT
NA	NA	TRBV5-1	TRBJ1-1	CASSGVGVNTEAFF	TGCGCCAGCAGCGGGGTCGGGGTGAACACTGAAGCTTTCTTT
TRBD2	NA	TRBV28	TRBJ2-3	CASSDPGRGARDTQYF	TGTGCCAGCAGTGACCCTGGGCGGGGGGCAAGAGATACGCAGTATTTT
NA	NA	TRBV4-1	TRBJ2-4	CASSPPGLTAKNIQYF	TGCGCCAGCAGCCCCCCGGGACTGACAGCCAAAAACATTCAGTACTTC
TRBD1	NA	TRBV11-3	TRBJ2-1	CASSSLGTGGNEQFF	TGTGCCAGCAGCTCCCTGGGGACAGGGGGCAATGAGCAGTTCTTC
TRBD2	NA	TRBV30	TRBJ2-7	CAWSKGSGGPYEQYF	TGTGCCTGGAGTAAGGGCAGCGGGGGGCCATACGAGCAGTACTTC
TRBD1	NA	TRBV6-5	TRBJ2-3	CASRGDSELTDTQYF	TGTGCCAGCAGGGGGGACAGCGAACTCACAGATACGCAGTATTTT
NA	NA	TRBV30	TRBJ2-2	CAWSWLARDTGELFF	TGTGCCTGGAGTTGGCTAGCGAGGGACACCGGGGAGCTGTTTTTT
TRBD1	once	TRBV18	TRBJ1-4	CASSSKGTGGALSREKLFF	TGTGCCAGCTCCTCAAAAGGGACAGGGGGCGCGTTATCACGTGAAAAACTGTTTTTT
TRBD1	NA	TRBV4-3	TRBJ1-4	CASSHGQGSWEKLFF	TGCGCCAGCAGCCACGGACAGGGGAGTTGGGAAAAACTGTTTTTT
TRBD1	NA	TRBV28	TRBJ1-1	CASSLVQGGTEAFF	TGTGCCAGCAGTTTAGTTCAGGGGGGCACTGAAGCTTTCTTT
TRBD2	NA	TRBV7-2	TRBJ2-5	CASSSLAGIETQYF	TGTGCCAGCAGCTCCCTAGCGGGTATTGAGACCCAGTACTTC
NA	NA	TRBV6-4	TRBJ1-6	CASSVTAYNSPLHF	TGTGCCAGCAGTGTAACAGCATATAATTCACCCCTCCACTTT
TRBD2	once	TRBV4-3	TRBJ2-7	CASSQDWASGAYEQYF	TGCGCCAGCAGCCAAGATTGGGCTAGCGGCGCCTACGAGCAGTACTTC
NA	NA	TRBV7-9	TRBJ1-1	CASRRGGMNTEAFF	TGTGCCAGCCGCCGCGGTGGTATGAACACTGAAGCTTTCTTT
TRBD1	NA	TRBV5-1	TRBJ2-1	CASSLPGTGGGDEQFF	TGCGCCAGCAGCTTGCCCGGGACAGGGGGAGGCGATGAGCAGTTCTTC
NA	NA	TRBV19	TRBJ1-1	CASRDTGRYTEAFF	TGTGCCAGTAGAGACACGGGGAGGTACACTGAAGCTTTCTTT
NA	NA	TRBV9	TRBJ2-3	CASTRDKVADTQYF	TGTGCCAGCACCCGGGACAAGGTGGCAGATACGCAGTATTTT
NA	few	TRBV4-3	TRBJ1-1	CASSHPRGLGTEAFF	TGCGCCAGCAGCCATCCTCGCGGGTTAGGGACTGAAGCTTTCTTT
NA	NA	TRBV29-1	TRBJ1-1	CSVLDSPTEEAFF	TGCAGCGTACTTGACAGTCCGACGGAGGAAGCTTTCTTT
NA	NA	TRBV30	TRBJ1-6	CAWSVSSVSYNSPLHF	TGTGCCTGGAGTGTATCGTCCGTCTCCTATAATTCACCCCTCCACTTT
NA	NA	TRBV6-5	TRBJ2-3	CASSRARESDTQYF	TGTGCCAGCAGCAGGGCCCGGGAGTCAGATACGCAGTATTTT
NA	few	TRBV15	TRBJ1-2	CATSSAGANYGYTF	TGTGCCACCAGCAGCGCAGGGGCGAACTATGGCTACACCTTC
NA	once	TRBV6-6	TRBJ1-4	CASSYQGSTGEKLFF	TGTGCCAGCAGTTACCAAGGCTCGACGGGGGAAAAACTGTTTTTT
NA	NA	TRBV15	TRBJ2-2	CATSRDRRNTGEPFF	TGTGCCACCAGCAGGGATAGGAGGAACACCGGGGAGCCGTTTTTT
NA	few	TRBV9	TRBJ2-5	CASSPRTGRAQETQYF	TGTGCCAGCAGCCCCCGGACAGGGAGGGCCCAAGAGACCCAGTACTTC
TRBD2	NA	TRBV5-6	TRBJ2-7	CASSLGLAGDSYEQYF	TGTGCCAGCAGCTTGGGACTAGCGGGAGATTCCTACGAGCAGTACTTC